The present entry profiles one T cell receptor beta chain with its context. These data come from a study of blood T cell repertoires in COVID-19. Study summary: Researchers got acute and convalescent COVID-19 samples from the United States, Italy and Spain. The cDNA or gDNA used as material had been derived from T cells, B-cell-depleted T cells, or PBMCs.

Authors' processing steps: Estimation of nucleated cell counts was performed using reference gene primer amplification. TCRdb's copy holds only in-frame clones and misses some; the assay was immunoSEQ multiplex PCR. V, J and clone size were drawn from that table, and D and trimming were deduced from the DNA. The repertoire holds about 70,000 clones, with more than 75% as singletons. The V gene end was trimmed by 5 bases and the J gene end by 3 bases; junction bases not matched to a gene: 10. Germline CDR1 and CDR2: SGHTA and FQGNSA. The CDR3 covers 16 residues. The TCR was taken from a human donor in a cohort sampled during active COVID-19. V is TRBV7-2 and J is TRBJ1-3; TRBD1 matches at 7 bases. Specimen: peripheral blood. The CDR3 sequence is CASSVHRGSYGNTIYF. The CDR3 DNA is TGTGCCAGCAGCGTTCACAGGGGCTCGTATGGAAACACCATATATTTT.